This T cell receptor beta chain is from a study of beta chain features in type 1 diabetes. The isolated RNA, all of it, was reverse transcribed, so expressed TCRB transcripts were what got sequenced. TCRdb's copy holds only in-frame clones and misses some; the assay was immunoSEQ multiplex PCR. The table shows 200,000 to 300,000 clones, with about 30% occurring only once. The V end lost 6 bases, the J end lost 6 bases, and 12 bases lay between the germline ends. The CDR3 is made up of 12 amino acids. Per germline, CDR1 MNHNS and CDR2 SASEGT. This clone has ten or more counts. This TCR was sampled from a man aged 25 to 40 in good health. The chain recombines TRBV6-1 with TRBJ2-7; D is undetermined. The specimen was central memory CD4+ T cells from blood. The CDR3 loop reads CASSPNRAEQYF. The DNA for the CDR3 is TGTGCCAGCAGCCCGAATCGGGCCGAGCAGTACTTC.